Below, 13 T cell receptor beta chains from the same sample are listed, as sequenced in a study of blood T cells in healthy people across ages. Primed by a sample-barcoded 5' primer and a J-beta primer mix, a second PCR proceeded for about 7 to 11 cycles. TCRdb fed the 5' RACE reads into MiXCR, producing one record per CDR3 protein. The sample carries about 780,000 distinct CDR3 sequences, roughly 26% recorded once. In addition, the sample was reused for a study of T cells of mothers and their children.

Sequencing used blood. The receptors stem from a boy between 10 and 17 years old in good health.

V is TRBV29-1 and J is TRBJ1-4; D is unresolved. Trimming removed 0 bases at V and 8 bases at J, with 16 bases between. The germline V gene has CDR1 SQVTM and CDR2 ANQGSEA. The CDR3 contains 15 residues. The CDR3 DNA reads TGCAGCGTTGAAGAGATCGGAGAGGTTTGGGAAAAACTGTTTTTT. As protein: CSVEEIGEVWEKLFF.

V gene TRBV28 combines with J gene TRBJ2-4; 9 bases agree with TRBD2. Looked up from germline, CDR1 is MDHEN and CDR2 is SYDVKM. V dropped 6 bases and J dropped 5; count of bases not matched to a gene: 8. The CDR3 is 15 amino acids. CDR3 amino acids: CASSNLTSGQNIQYF. CDR3 nucleotides: TGTGCCAGCAGCAACCTGACTAGCGGCCAAAACATTCAGTACTTC. Drawing the rest from reference TRBV28 and TRBJ2-4, the complete variable domain is DVKVTQSSRYLVKRTGEKVFLECVQDMDHENMFWYRQDPGLGLRLIYFSYDVKMKEKGDIPEGYSVSREKKERFSLILESASTNQTSMYLCASSNLTSGQNIQYFGAGTRLSVL.

This clonotype was observed a handful of times. The chain couples TRBV4-2 to TRBJ2-5; 8 positions agree with TRBD2. This CDR3 is built from 16 residues. Germline V gene data show CDR1 as LGHNA and CDR2 as YNFKEQ. Trimming at V came to 1 base and at J to 3 bases, leaving 7 bases not matched to a gene. In DNA form, the CDR3 reads TGTGCCAGCAGCCAAGTCTCCTCGGGGGGGAAAGAGACCCAGTACTTC. This encodes CASSQVSSGGKETQYF.

This clonotype came up a few times. This CDR3 is CASSAGTVPYEQYV. The CDR3, as DNA: TGTGCCAGCAGCGCGGGGACAGTACCTTACGAGCAGTACGTC. V and J are TRBV11-2 and TRBJ2-7, with D possibly matching TRBD1 (7 bases). The CDR3 has 14 amino acids. The V end lost 5 bases, the J end lost 4 bases, and 15 bases lay between the germline ends. Germline V lookup: CDR1 SGHAT, CDR2 FQNNGV.

This clonotype has only a few counts. The chain combines TRBV29-1 with TRBJ1-4, with 7 positions matching TRBD1. The CDR3 sequence is 13 residues long. CDR1 and CDR2 from the germline V gene are SQVTM and ANQGSEA. Unmatched junction bases numbered 13, after V lost 7 bases and J lost 11 bases. As DNA, the CDR3 is TGCAGCGCCGGCGAGACAGGGTCTTCGAAACTGTTTTTT. Protein: CSAGETGSSKLFF.

This clonotype was observed a few times. The chain joins TRBV20-1 to TRBJ2-5; no reliable D call. Germline V gene data show CDR1 as DFQATT and CDR2 as SNEGSKA (reference sequence). CDR3 length equals 13 residues. Trimming cost V 1 base and J 1 base, with 7 bases left between them. In DNA, the CDR3 is TGCAGTGCTAGAGTTCACAGCCAAGAGACCCAGTACTTC. It codes for CSARVHSQETQYF.

DNA for the CDR3: TGTGCCAGTAGTATCGGGACAGGGGGCAACGAGCAGTACTTC. Its protein product is CASSIGTGGNEQYF. The genes are TRBV19 and TRBJ2-5; 12 positions match TRBD1. The end of the DNA aligns better with TRBJ2-7, so the J call may be wrong. The germline gives CDR1 LNHDA, CDR2 SQIVND (reference sequence). The CDR3 totals 14 residues.

This clonotype was detected a few times. CDR3 DNA sequence: TGTGCCAGCAGTGAAGCGTGGGACGACATTCAGTACTTC. This gives the protein CASSEAWDDIQYF. The genes are TRBV6-1 and TRBJ2-4; D could derive from TRBD1 or TRBD2 (5 bases each). The length of the CDR3 is 13 residues. Germline V CDR1 and CDR2: MNHNS, SASEGT. Trimming left V 0 bases short and J 8 bases short, with 8 bases between.

This rearrangement joins TRBV5-1 to TRBJ2-1; 10 bases map to TRBD2. Near its end, the DNA agrees better with TRBJ2-7, so the J call may be wrong. From germline, CDR1 is SGHRS and CDR2 YFSETQ. The CDR3 has 16 amino acids. CDR3 sequence reads: CASSLTFLAGAYEQYF. CDR3 nucleotides: TGCGCCAGCAGCTTAACCTTCCTAGCGGGGGCCTACGAGCAGTACTTC.

This clonotype was seen only a few times. The gene calls are TRBV4-3 and TRBJ2-5; D unresolved. Looked up from germline, CDR1 is LGHNA and CDR2 is YSLEER. Trimming took 0 bases from V and 0 from J, leaving 11 bases between them. The CDR3 has 16 amino acids. In DNA, the CDR3 is TGCGCCAGCAGCCAAGATTGGCAGGCCTACCAAGAGACCCAGTACTTC. It specifies CASSQDWQAYQETQYF.

J is TRBJ2-5 and V is TRBV2; no definite D call. The DNA end is more similar to TRBJ2-1, so the J call may be wrong. This CDR3 is built from 15 residues. Germline CDR1 reads SNHLY; CDR2 reads FYNNEI. The CDR3 sequence is CASSVGSPPYNEQFF. CDR3 DNA sequence: TGTGCCAGCAGTGTAGGCAGTCCCCCCTACAATGAGCAGTTCTTC.

Only a few counts were recorded for this clonotype. The gene calls are TRBV5-1 and TRBJ2-7; no clear D. V lost 7 bases to trimming and J lost 7 bases, with 15 bases between them. The CDR3 length is 12 residues. CDR1 is SGHRS and CDR2 is YFSETQ in the germline V gene. CDR3 protein: CASGVGISEQYF. As DNA, the CDR3 is TGCGCCAGCGGGGTAGGGATAAGTGAGCAGTACTTC.

This clonotype has only a few counts. The chain has TRBV2 and TRBJ2-5; no clear D gene. V was clipped by 5 bases and J by 5 bases, with 12 bases between them. Germline V lookup: CDR1 SNHLY, CDR2 FYNNEI. This CDR3 contains 13 residues. CDR3 sequence reads: CASSQEPLETQYF. In nucleotides, the CDR3 is TGTGCCAGCAGTCAGGAGCCTCTGGAGACCCAGTACTTC.